The clone carrying this T cell receptor beta chain appeared a few times. The entry originates in a study of blood T cell repertoires in COVID-19. The method was immunoSEQ multiplex PCR; TCRdb's version includes in-frame clones alone and lacks a portion of them. Of some 150,000 clones listed, roughly 80% are singletons. Germline V gene data show CDR1 as SGHRS and CDR2 as YFSETQ. The ends were cut back, 1 base at V and 0 bases at J, with 25 bases in the middle. This CDR3 comprises 20 residues. This TCR was sampled from a middle-aged woman who had recovered from COVID-19. Specimen: PBMCs or T cells enriched from blood (not recorded which). This chain joins TRBV5-1 and TRBJ1-1; D remains unclear. The CDR3 here is CASSLIRGSTTSLMNTEAFF. The CDR3 nucleotides are TGCGCCAGCAGCTTGATCCGAGGGTCTACAACTTCCCTAATGAACACTGAAGCTTTCTTT.